The 24 T cell receptor beta chains in this list originate from one sample, sequenced in a study of cytomegalovirus exposure and HLA in healthy donors. PCR was performed using 60 Vbeta and 13 Jbeta primers. Profiled with immunoSEQ multiplex PCR; TCRdb holds only in-frame clones, not every one. The repertoire has 130,000 to 150,000 clones, around 77% of them found once; the top ten carry roughly 6.3%. The sample consisted of PBMCs. These receptors originate from a middle-aged woman in good health and CMV-seropositive.

V usage is TRBV18 and J usage is TRBJ2-4, with 7 bases matching TRBD2. The length of the CDR3 is 14 residues. Germline V lookup: CDR1 KGHSH, CDR2 LQKENI. The J segment lost 5 bases and the V segment lost 5 bases, leaving 6 bases of the junction unmatched. CDR3 amino acids: CASSYGRRENIQYF. The DNA for the CDR3 is TGTGCCAGCTCATACGGGAGGAGGGAAAACATTCAGTACTTC.

This chain uses TRBV27 with TRBJ1-4; weak D call: TRBD1 (5 bases). From germline, CDR1 is MNHEY and CDR2 SMNVEV (reference sequence). The V gene lost 4 bases and the J gene lost 8 bases, with 20 bases spanning the gap. The length of the CDR3 is 16 residues. The CDR3 DNA follows: TGTGCCAGCAGTTACCTCGGGGCCGGGGGAAGGGAAAAACTGTTTTTT. The encoded protein is CASSYLGAGGREKLFF. Supplemented by reference TRBV27 and TRBJ1-4, the full variable domain reads EAQVTQNPRYLITVTGKKLTVTCSQNMNHEYMSWYRQDPGLGLRQIYYSMNVEVTDKGDVPEGYKVSRKEKRNFPLILESPSPNQTSLYFCASSYLGAGGREKLFFGSGTQLSVL.

J is TRBJ1-1 and V is TRBV6-1; 10 positions match TRBD1. CDR1 is MNHNS, CDR2 SASEGT, per germline. The CDR3 is 14 amino acids. Trimming took 6 bases from V and 1 from J; bases not matched to a gene: 2. The CDR3 nucleotides read TGTGCCAGCAGGGGACAGGGGACGAACACTGAAGCTTTCTTT. Amino acid sequence: CASRGQGTNTEAFF.

V gene TRBV7-2 combines with J gene TRBJ1-3; D not resolved. Germline V CDR1 and CDR2: SGHTA, FQGNSA. CDR3 length: 16 amino acids. Trimming removed 2 bases at V and 4 bases at J, with 15 bases between. CDR3 coding DNA: TGTGCCAGCAGCTTAAATATACAGACGGGGGGAAACACCATATATTTT. Its translation is CASSLNIQTGGNTIYF.

This chain joins TRBV18 and TRBJ1-3, with D possibly TRBD1 on 5 matching bases. The CDR3 spans 16 residues. The germline V gene has CDR1 KGHSH and CDR2 LQKENI. Trimming cost V 2 bases and J 4 bases, with 15 bases left between them. The CDR3 loop reads CASSPSQGNQGNTIYF. CDR3 bases: TGTGCCAGCTCACCATCTCAGGGAAATCAGGGAAACACCATATATTTT. The whole variable domain, filled in from reference TRBV18 and TRBJ1-3, reads NAGVMQNPRHLVRRRGQEARLRCSPMKGHSHVYWYRQLPEEGLKFMVYLQKENIIDESGMPKERFSAEFPKEGPSILRIQQVVRGDSAAYFCASSPSQGNQGNTIYFGEGSWLTVV.

The rearrangement uses TRBV29-1 and TRBJ1-6, with D maybe TRBD1 (5 bases). Germline V gene data show CDR1 as SQVTM and CDR2 as ANQGSEA. This CDR3 spans 13 amino acids. Trimming stripped 6 bases from V and 6 bases from J, with 12 bases between. CDR3 region: CSVRVDSNSPLHF. CDR3 nucleotide sequence: TGCAGCGTCAGGGTCGATAGTAATTCACCCCTCCACTTT.

The rearrangement joins TRBV6-1 to TRBJ1-1; 12 nucleotides match TRBD1. The CDR3 length is 18 residues. With V trimmed by 3 bases and J by 4 bases, 12 bases remained unmatched. Germline V lookup: CDR1 MNHNS, CDR2 SASEGT. CDR3 DNA: TGTGCCAGCAGTGAGGGACAGGGGGCTTTCACGATGGGCACTGAAGCTTTCTTT. Translation: CASSEGQGAFTMGTEAFF.

V gene TRBV6-5 combines with J gene TRBJ1-2, with TRBD1 identical over 10 bases. The germline V gene encodes CDR1 MNHEY and CDR2 SVGAGI. This CDR3 has 15 amino acids. Germline trimming cut 5 bases from V and 4 bases from J; bases unmatched to any gene: 7. The CDR3 protein is CASSRATGGTYGYTF. The DNA of the CDR3 is TGTGCCAGCAGTAGAGCGACAGGGGGCACCTATGGCTACACCTTC.

J is TRBJ1-6 and V is TRBV5-1, with 10 bases aligning to TRBD1. Unmatched junction bases numbered 7, after V lost 0 bases and J lost 10 bases. The CDR3 is made up of 16 amino acids. Germline loops: CDR1 SGHRS, CDR2 YFSETQ. The CDR3 sequence: CASSLARTGGESPLHF. In nucleotides, the CDR3 is TGCGCCAGCAGCTTGGCCAGGACAGGGGGGGAATCACCCCTCCACTTT.

The V gene is TRBV6-5, the J gene TRBJ1-5; 10 nucleotides match TRBD1. Germline V lookup: CDR1 MNHEY, CDR2 SVGAGI. Trimming took 7 bases from V and 7 from J; bases not matched to a gene: 7. CDR3 length equals 14 residues. CDR3 protein: CASKRGTGAQPQHF. CDR3 DNA sequence: TGTGCCAGCAAACGCGGGACAGGGGCACAGCCCCAGCATTTT.

The chain carries TRBV6-6 and TRBJ2-1; 8 nucleotides line up with TRBD2. The junction had 3 bases not matched to a gene; V was cut back by 2 bases and J by 0 bases. The CDR3 spans 16 residues. In germline, CDR1 is MNHNY, CDR2 SVGAGI (reference sequence). CDR3 coding DNA: TGTGCCAGCAGTTACCGAGCGGGGGCCTCCTACAATGAGCAGTTCTTC. It translates to CASSYRAGASYNEQFF.

This rearrangement joins TRBV5-1 to TRBJ2-2, with no clear D. The CDR3 totals 13 residues. The V and J ends lost 3 bases and 1 base respectively, with 4 bases between them. Germline lookup yields CDR1 SGHRS and CDR2 YFSETQ. The CDR3 region has the DNA TGCGCCAGCAGCTCAATGAACACCGGGGAGCTGTTTTTT. This codes for CASSSMNTGELFF.

This clone was seen a few times. The chain combines TRBV19 with TRBJ2-7; 9 bases fit TRBD1. J gave up 6 bases and V 4 bases, and 7 bases lay outside the gene matches. Germline V gene data show CDR1 as LNHDA and CDR2 as SQIVND (reference sequence). The CDR3 has 14 amino acids. The CDR3 region has the DNA TGTGCCAGTAGTAGGAGGGGGACAGGGAGCGAGCAGTACTTC. This codes for CASSRRGTGSEQYF.

This clone has just a few counts. The chain combines TRBV2 with TRBJ2-5, with TRBD1 matching 7 bases. After removal of 6 bases from V and 0 bases from J, the junction contained 7 bases not matched to a gene. The CDR3 is 15 residues long. The germline V gene encodes CDR1 SNHLY and CDR2 FYNNEI. Written as DNA, the CDR3 is TGTGCCAGCAGCCTCATGGGACAGTACCAAGAGACCCAGTACTTC. It translates to CASSLMGQYQETQYF.

This chain's CDR3 is CASSQTGGSTEAFF. The DNA for the CDR3 is TGTGCCAGCAGTCAGACAGGGGGCAGCACTGAAGCTTTCTTT. This chain uses TRBV5-4 with TRBJ1-1; 10 bases are shared with TRBD1. Germline values: CDR1 SGHNT, CDR2 YYREEE (reference sequence). The CDR3 runs to 14 residues. Unmatched junction bases numbered 5, after V lost 5 bases and J lost 4 bases.

The chain combines TRBV6-1 with TRBJ1-1; D may be TRBD1 (6 bases). Germline V gene lookup returns CDR1 MNHNS and CDR2 SASEGT. This CDR3 is 19 amino acids long. Trimming left V 2 bases short and J 3 bases short, with 25 bases between. For the CDR3, the DNA is TGTGCCAGCAGTGAATTGCCCCAAGGGGGGGGCCAGCAGTACACTGAAGCTTTCTTT. Translation gives CASSELPQGGGQQYTEAFF.

The rearrangement links TRBV7-2 to TRBJ1-3; D unresolved. Trimming left V 1 base short and J 2 bases short, with 3 bases between. Germline CDR1 reads SGHTA; CDR2 reads FQGNSA. This CDR3 is 13 amino acids long. In DNA form, the CDR3 reads TGTGCCAGCAGCTTAGACACTGGAAACACCATATATTTT. It yields the protein CASSLDTGNTIYF. Supplemented by reference TRBV7-2 and TRBJ1-3, the full variable domain reads GAGVSQSPSNKVTEKGKDVELRCDPISGHTALYWYRQSLGQGLEFLIYFQGNSAPDKSGLPSDRFSAERTGGSVSTLTIQRTQQEDSAVYLCASSLDTGNTIYFGEGSWLTVV.

This clone showed up just a few times. The chain employs TRBV4-1 and TRBJ1-2; TRBD1 agrees at 9 bases. V lost 4 bases, J lost 7 bases, and 7 bases stayed unmatched. The germline V gene has CDR1 MGHRA and CDR2 YSYEKL. CDR3 length: 14 residues. The CDR3 nucleotides read TGCGCCAGCAGCCCGGGGACAGGGATTGCTGGCTACACCTTC. Translation: CASSPGTGIAGYTF.

The V call is TRBV5-5, the J call TRBJ1-5, with TRBD1 identical over 11 bases. J gave up 7 bases and V 5 bases, and 5 bases lay outside the gene matches. This CDR3 region has 14 residues. In germline, CDR1 is SGHKS, CDR2 YYEKEE (reference sequence). The CDR3 sequence is CASRPGTGGQPQHF. Here the CDR3 DNA reads TGTGCCAGCAGGCCCGGGACAGGGGGGCAGCCCCAGCATTTT.

This clone was counted a few times. This sequence joins TRBV2 and TRBJ2-1; 10 bases agree with TRBD2. V dropped 7 bases and J dropped 6; count of bases not matched to a gene: 9. The CDR3 is 15 residues long. Germline assignment: CDR1 SNHLY and CDR2 FYNNEI. DNA of the CDR3: TGTGCCAGCACCGCCGGGACTAGCGAAGGCAATGAGCAGTTCTTC. It encodes CASTAGTSEGNEQFF. The entire variable domain, with the rest obtained from reference TRBV2 and TRBJ2-1, is as follows: EPEVTQTPSHQVTQMGQEVILRCVPISNHLYFYWYRQILGQKVEFLVSFYNNEISEKSEIFDDQFSVERPDGSNFTLKIRSTKLEDSAMYFCASTAGTSEGNEQFFGPGTRLTVL.

The V gene is TRBV5-1, the J gene TRBJ2-1; TRBD2 matches at 11 bases. This CDR3 has 16 residues. J lost 5 bases, V lost 1 base, and 5 bases had no gene match. The germline V gene has CDR1 SGHRS and CDR2 YFSETQ. CDR3 nucleotide sequence: TGCGCCAGCAGCTTGCTAGCGGGGGGTACGGACAATGAGCAGTTCTTC. It encodes CASSLLAGGTDNEQFF.

The chain couples TRBV5-1 to TRBJ2-3, with 14 bases that match TRBD2. V lost 3 bases and J lost 1; bases outside the gene matches: 16. This CDR3 spans 21 amino acids. From germline, CDR1 is SGHRS and CDR2 YFSETQ. CDR3 in DNA: TGCGCCAGCAGCTCAAAGACTAGCGGGGGGGCCCGCAAGTCGGGCACAGATACGCAGTATTTT. As protein: CASSSKTSGGARKSGTDTQYF.

The V call is TRBV27, the J call TRBJ1-1, with D perhaps matching TRBD1 (6 bases). CDR3 length: 14 residues. Germline loops: CDR1 MNHEY, CDR2 SMNVEV (reference sequence). Trimming took off 5 bases at V and 5 bases at J, with 15 bases between the two ends. The CDR3 spells CASSVNHRDTEAFF. In DNA form, the CDR3 reads TGTGCCAGCAGTGTAAACCACAGGGATACTGAAGCTTTCTTT.

J is TRBJ2-2 and V is TRBV7-9; a weak D match, TRBD2 (5 bases). The V end lost 5 bases, the J end lost 0 bases, and 22 bases lay between the germline ends. CDR1 and CDR2 (germline): SEHNR, FQNEAQ (reference sequence). The CDR3 runs to 19 residues. CDR3 coding DNA: TGTGCCAGCAGCAAAGAGCGAGTCGGGAAACTCCCGAACACCGGGGAGCTGTTTTTT. Translating gives CASSKERVGKLPNTGELFF.